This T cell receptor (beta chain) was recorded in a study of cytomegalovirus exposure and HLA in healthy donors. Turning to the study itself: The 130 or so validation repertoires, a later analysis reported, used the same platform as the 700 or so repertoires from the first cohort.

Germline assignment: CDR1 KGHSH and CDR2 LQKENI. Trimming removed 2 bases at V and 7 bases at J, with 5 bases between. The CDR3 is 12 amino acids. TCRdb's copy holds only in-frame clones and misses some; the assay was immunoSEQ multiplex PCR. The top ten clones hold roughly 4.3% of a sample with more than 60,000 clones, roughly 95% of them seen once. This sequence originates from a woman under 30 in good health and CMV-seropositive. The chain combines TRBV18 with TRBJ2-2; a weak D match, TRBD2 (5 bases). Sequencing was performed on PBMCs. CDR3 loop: CASSPAGGELFF. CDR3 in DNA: TGTGCCAGCTCACCAGCGGGCGGGGAGCTGTTTTTT.